This is a list of T cell receptor beta chains from one sample in a study of blood T cell repertoires in COVID-19. Generated by immunoSEQ multiplex PCR, the TCRdb table keeps only in-frame clones and is missing some. Of under 300,000 clones listed, 88% are singletons. Sequenced input: peripheral blood. These receptors came from a woman aged 40 to 49 who had recovered from COVID-19. Both conserved end residues are part of each CDR3. Expanded clones are given a class, and other clones once, few, many or no size at all.

CDR3 protein: CASNPYGSRIGELFF
clone size: -
V gene: TRBV5-5
J gene: TRBJ2-2

CDR3 protein: CASSILAGKETQYF
clone size: -
V gene: TRBV6-5
J gene: TRBJ2-5

CDR3 protein: CASSLLAGVGYEQFF
clone size: -
V gene: TRBV9
J gene: TRBJ2-1

CDR3 protein: CASTPRENTGELFF
clone size: -
V gene: TRBV6-6
J gene: TRBJ2-2

CDR3 protein: CASRPRTSGDHYEQYF
clone size: -
V gene: TRBV2
J gene: TRBJ2-7

CDR3 protein: CASSPDFPGNEQFF
clone size: -
V gene: TRBV7-9
J gene: TRBJ2-1

CDR3 protein: CASSFGGTGANVLTF
clone size: -
V gene: TRBV5-1
J gene: TRBJ2-6

CDR3 protein: CASSRGLAVYNEQFF
clone size: -
V gene: TRBV3-1/TRBV3-2
J gene: TRBJ2-1

CDR3 protein: CASSQASGQGTYEQYF
clone size: once
V gene: TRBV4-1
J gene: TRBJ2-7

CDR3 protein: CASSQRVAVITDTQYF
clone size: -
V gene: TRBV14
J gene: TRBJ2-3